This T cell receptor (beta chain) was recorded in a study of shared clonotypes between healthy human individuals. Study context: Donors had three CD4 naive, three CD4 memory, two CD8 naive and one CD8 memory plate apiece. Study-level results: Relative to memory subsets, naive subsets generally showed larger estimated richness. The naive CD4 repertoires of a few donors were compared, and approximately 5.3% of clonotypes were shared.

TCRdb keeps only in-frame clones here, not all; method: immunoSEQ multiplex PCR. The sample has about 1 million clones, under 80% seen once. The V segment lost 1 base and the J segment 2 bases; nucleotides outside the gene matches: 3. Germline V lookup: CDR1 KGHSH, CDR2 LQKENI. This CDR3 is 16 amino acids long. As regards this clone: The target antigen is unknown.

The sequence was collected from a man between 18 and 35 years old in good health. The sample taken for sequencing was memory CD4+ T cells sorted from blood. Described subset: CD45RA-negative fraction. J is TRBJ1-2 and V is TRBV18; 11 bases fit TRBD1. CDR3 nucleotides: TGTGCCAGCTCACCACTGGGGACAGGGGGAAACTATGGCTACACCTTC. Its translation: CASSPLGTGGNYGYTF.